This T cell receptor beta chain comes out of a study of human T cells and chemical hapten exposure (dated by TCRdb to about 2021). In the study overall: For sensitization, 2% DPC in acetone was applied to a roughly 2 cm by roughly 2 cm area of upper inner arm skin. Patients additionally received weekly therapeutic DPC doses to the scalp throughout the roughly 25-week study period. Patch testing was performed on the upper back with Finn chambers containing 0.01% DPC, and the patch tests were scored after 6 days according to International Contact Dermatitis Research Group standards. The patient cohort, mostly female, included alopecia areata with under or over 50% scalp involvement, alopecia totalis and alopecia universalis. Libraries were pooled for sequencing, and variation in per-sample TCR yields was attributed mainly to small differences in library volumes within the pool. Peripheral blood TCR repertoire changes were tracked in vivo in alopecia patients during primary and secondary sensitization to the hapten diphenylcyclopropenone (DPC). Blood samples were taken from patients before sensitization (week 0) and at 2, 6 and about 24 weeks after DPC sensitization. About 30 alopecia patients provided blood for TCR sequencing at one to four time points (pre-sensitization, 2, 6 and 24 weeks).

Of note for this clonotype: The specificity of this receptor is unknown. Nothing much larger sits one base from this clone, and base qualities are not available.

The library was built by means of RACE. The sequencing machine was a NextSeq 500. Library preparation attached unique molecular identifiers to individual cDNA molecules for quantitative, reproducible TCR counting. From each blood RNA sample, both TCR alpha and TCR beta chains were sequenced. The study's own analysis went as follows. A median of around 100,000 TCRs per sample was observed, with a range of roughly 23,224 to 750,000. V, J and CDR3 annotation of the TCR reads was performed with the Decombinator software suite. For PS versus PT1 abundance plots, all samples were subsampled to the same number of TCRs (28,000). TCRs were defined as expanded if absent before sensitization and observed at least eight times at the 2-week time point. TCRdb redid the processing of the public reads, applying fastp at Q25 and MiXCR, and retained in-frame beta chains. Identical CDR3 protein sequences are pooled into one entry, listed with their most common genes and DNA. The V and J calls were determined by TCRdb, not by the authors. In this sample the table shows around 69,000 distinct CDR3 sequences, approximately 9.4% of which occur a single time. The ten largest clones represent approximately 3% of the sample.

The CDR3 runs 14 amino acids, cysteine and phenylalanine included. Of all the DNA, just the CDR3 is kept, 42 bases in frame from base 1. CDR1 and CDR2 are drawn from the germline V gene: KGHDR, SFDVKD. Between the V and J ends, shortened by 9 bases and 0 bases respectively, the junction contains 13 bases. What the work shows at the level of the full study, not this receptor alone: Because all patients had alopecia, a presumed autoimmune disease, the immune response of the patients might differ from that of healthy individuals. DPC sensitization did not change the number of TCRs with a frequency above 1 in 1000, and there was no evidence of changes in global repertoire structure. Compared with pre-sensitization or healthy control sets, expanded TCRs formed significantly more large CDR3 similarity clusters, which is consistent with antigen-driven responses. Repeated subsampling changed both the strength of the expansion versus patch-test correlation and the threshold at which that correlation became significant. Patch test score correlated positively with the number of PT1 expanded TCRs, reaching significance at thresholds 8, 16 and 32 but not at 4.

The sample's time point, from its label and the paper: patch test 1, 2 weeks after DPC sensitization. In light of the paper, this sample's treatment or condition label describes: therapeutic diphenylcyclopropenone sensitization with weekly scalp DPC. At every patch-test visit, the blood draw took place before the patch test was put on. Patients were eligible if aged 18 to 70, diagnosed with alopecia and judged suitable for DPC therapy, and pregnant patients were excluded. Total RNA was extracted from unfractionated whole blood collected in Tempus Blood RNA tubes. The sequence derives from a woman aged 35 to 49 with alopecia areata. Some clones in this sample may be carry-over from other donors' samples. Sequencing was performed on whole blood, taken in connection with sensitization to the hapten diphenylcyclopropenone (DPC). The rearranged segments are TRBV24-1 and TRBJ2-5; D gene: possibly TRBD1, on 5 matching bases. For the CDR3, the sequence is CATAPQVDQETQYF. In nucleotides, the sequence is TGTGCCACCGCGCCACAGGTAGACCAAGAGACCCAGTACTTC.